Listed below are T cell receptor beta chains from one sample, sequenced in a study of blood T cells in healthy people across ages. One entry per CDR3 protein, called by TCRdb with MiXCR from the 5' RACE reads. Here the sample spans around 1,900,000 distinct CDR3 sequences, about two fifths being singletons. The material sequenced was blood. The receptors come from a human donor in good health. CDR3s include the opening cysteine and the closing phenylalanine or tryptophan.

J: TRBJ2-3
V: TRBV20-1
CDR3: CSAREDARADTQYF

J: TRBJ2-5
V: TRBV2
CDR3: CASSDEDRVLRKRQYF

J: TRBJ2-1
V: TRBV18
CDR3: CASRVGVGADNEQFF

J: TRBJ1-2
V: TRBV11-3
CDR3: CASSLYTTGGYTF

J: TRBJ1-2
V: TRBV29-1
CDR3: CSVDPQGVYGYTF

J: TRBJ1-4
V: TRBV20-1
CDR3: CSARVRGTVGEKLFF

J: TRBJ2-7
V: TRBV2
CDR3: CASQPSGGLDPYEQYF

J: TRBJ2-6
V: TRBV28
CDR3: CASSLRGTSGANVLTF

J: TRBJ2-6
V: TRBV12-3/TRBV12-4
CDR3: CASGIPGANVLTF

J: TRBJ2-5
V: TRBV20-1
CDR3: CSARDWTTVPETQYF

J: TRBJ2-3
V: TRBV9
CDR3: CASSEGLAGGTSTDAQYF

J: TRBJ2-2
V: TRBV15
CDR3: CATSRETGKNTGELFF

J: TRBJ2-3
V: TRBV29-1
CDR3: CSGWTSSTDTQYF

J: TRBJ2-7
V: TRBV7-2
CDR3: CASSSSWREEYF

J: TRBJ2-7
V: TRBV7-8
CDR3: CASSSRGAKPYEQYF

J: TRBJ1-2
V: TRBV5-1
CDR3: CASSWIDRNYGYTF

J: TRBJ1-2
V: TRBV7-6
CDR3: CASRRVYGGRGHGYTF

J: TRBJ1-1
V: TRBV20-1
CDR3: CSAPPWGRTEAFF

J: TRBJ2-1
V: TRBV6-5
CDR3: CASTYETEQFF

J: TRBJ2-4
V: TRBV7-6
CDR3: CASSPRGANIQYF